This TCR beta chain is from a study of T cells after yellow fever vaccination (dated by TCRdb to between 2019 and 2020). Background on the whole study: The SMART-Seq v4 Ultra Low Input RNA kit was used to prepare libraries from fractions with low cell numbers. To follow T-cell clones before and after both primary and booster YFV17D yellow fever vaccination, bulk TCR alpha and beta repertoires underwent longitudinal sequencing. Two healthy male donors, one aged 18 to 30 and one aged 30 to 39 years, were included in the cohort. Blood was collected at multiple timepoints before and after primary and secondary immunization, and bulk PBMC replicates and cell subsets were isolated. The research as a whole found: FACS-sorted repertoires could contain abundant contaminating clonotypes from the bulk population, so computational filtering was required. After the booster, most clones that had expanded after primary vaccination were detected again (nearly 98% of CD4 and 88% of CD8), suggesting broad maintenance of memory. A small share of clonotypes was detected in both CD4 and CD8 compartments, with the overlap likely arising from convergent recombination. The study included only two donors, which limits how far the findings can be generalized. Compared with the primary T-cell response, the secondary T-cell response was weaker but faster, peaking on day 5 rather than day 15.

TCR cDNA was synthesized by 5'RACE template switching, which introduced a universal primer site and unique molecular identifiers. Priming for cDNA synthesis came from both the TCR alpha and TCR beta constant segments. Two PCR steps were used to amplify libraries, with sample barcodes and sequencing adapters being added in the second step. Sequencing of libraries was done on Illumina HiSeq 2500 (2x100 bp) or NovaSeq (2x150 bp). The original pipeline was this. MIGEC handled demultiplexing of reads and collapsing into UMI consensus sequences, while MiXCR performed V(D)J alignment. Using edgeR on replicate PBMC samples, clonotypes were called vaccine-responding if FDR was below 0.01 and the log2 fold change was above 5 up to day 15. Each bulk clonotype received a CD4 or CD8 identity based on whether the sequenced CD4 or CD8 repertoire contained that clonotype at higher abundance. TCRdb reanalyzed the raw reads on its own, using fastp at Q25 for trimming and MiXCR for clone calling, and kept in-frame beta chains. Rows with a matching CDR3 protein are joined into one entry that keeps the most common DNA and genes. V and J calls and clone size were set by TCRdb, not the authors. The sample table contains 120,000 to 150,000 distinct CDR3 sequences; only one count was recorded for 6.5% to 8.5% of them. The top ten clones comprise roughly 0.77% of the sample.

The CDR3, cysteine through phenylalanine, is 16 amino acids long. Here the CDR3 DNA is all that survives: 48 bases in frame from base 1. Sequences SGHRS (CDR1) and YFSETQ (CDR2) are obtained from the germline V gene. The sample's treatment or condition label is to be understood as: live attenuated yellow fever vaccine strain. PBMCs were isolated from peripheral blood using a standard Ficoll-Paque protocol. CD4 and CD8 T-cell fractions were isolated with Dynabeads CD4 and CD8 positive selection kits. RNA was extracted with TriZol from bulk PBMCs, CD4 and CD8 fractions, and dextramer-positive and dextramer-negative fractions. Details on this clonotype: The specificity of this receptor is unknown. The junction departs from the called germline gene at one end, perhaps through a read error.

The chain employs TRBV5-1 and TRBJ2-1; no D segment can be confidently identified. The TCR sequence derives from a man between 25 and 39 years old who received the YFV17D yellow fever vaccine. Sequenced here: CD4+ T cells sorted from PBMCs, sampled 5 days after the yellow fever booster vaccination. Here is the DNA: TGCGCCTGCAGCTTGGTCGGCGCCCTCTCCTACAATGAGCAGTTCTTT. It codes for CACSLVGALSYNEQFF.